This TCR beta chain was recorded in a study of blood T cell repertoires in COVID-19. Study as a whole: There were acute and convalescent COVID-19 samples, and they came from the United States, Italy and Spain.

Data came from immunoSEQ multiplex PCR; TCRdb stores just in-frame clones and leaves some out. Of 9,000 to 13,000 clones in the sample, roughly 90% were seen once. This clone was found once. The CDR3 has 14 amino acids. Germline V gives CDR1 SNHLY, CDR2 FYNNEI. V was pared by 5 bases and J by 8 bases, with 5 bases of the junction left unmatched. Sequencing used peripheral blood. V usage is TRBV2 and J usage is TRBJ1-6, with 8 bases lining up with TRBD1. The TCR comes from a human donor in a cohort sampled during active COVID-19. Here the CDR3 reads CASSYDRGDSPLHF. The CDR3 region has the DNA TGTGCCAGCAGTTACGACAGGGGCGATTCACCCCTCCACTTT.